These 25 T cell receptor beta chains originate from one sample sequenced in a study of Graves' ophthalmopathy and Graves' hyperthyroidism (dated by TCRdb to the late 2010s). Sequenced using an Illumina HiSeq 2000. For repertoire sequencing, the TCR beta CDR3 regions were amplified from RNA transcripts. A first-round RT-PCR used HTBI primers with the Qiagen OneStep RT-PCR kit, followed by a second-round multiplex PCR, size selection and purification. The public reads were reprocessed in TCRdb via fastp at Q25 and MiXCR, keeping in-frame beta chains. Each entry is one CDR3 protein sequence, shown with its most common DNA and genes. For this sample there are 900,000 to 1,200,000 distinct CDR3 sequences; roughly two fifths appear just once. 11% of the sample is in the top ten clones. Sequenced: peripheral blood or thyroid tissue (not recorded which). These receptors were obtained from an adult man with Graves' hyperthyroidism.

The chain carries TRBV10-3 and TRBJ2-5; D might be TRBD2 (6 bases). In germline, CDR1 is ENHRY, CDR2 SYGVKD. This CDR3 has 14 amino acids. V was clipped by 7 bases and J by 2 bases, with 14 bases between them. CDR3 region: CAIKGREPQETQYF. For the CDR3, the DNA is TGTGCCATCAAGGGCCGGGAGCCTCAAGAGACCCAGTACTTC.

V and J are TRBV20-1 and TRBJ1-2; D might be TRBD1 (5 bases). Germline V gene data show CDR1 as DFQATT and CDR2 as SNEGSKA (reference sequence). Trimming removed 5 bases at V and 7 bases at J, with 17 bases between. The CDR3 extends over 13 amino acids. DNA of the CDR3: TGCAGTGCTGAGGGGAAGGTGGTGCTTGGCTACACCTTC. Translation: CSAEGKVVLGYTF.

This chain connects TRBV4-3 to TRBJ1-2, with no clear D. Per the germline V gene, CDR1 is LGHNA and CDR2 is YSLEER. The CDR3 loop spans 14 amino acids. V lost 6 bases and J lost 1, with 12 bases in between. The CDR3 loop reads CASRGTVNNYGYTF. In DNA form, the CDR3 reads TGCGCCAGCAGGGGAACGGTAAATAACTATGGCTACACCTTC.

The chain uses TRBV6-5 and TRBJ2-5, with TRBD2 matching over 7 bases. CDR3 length: 14 residues. V shed 6 bases and J 2 bases; nucleotides not matched to a gene: 6. The germline V gene encodes CDR1 MNHEY and CDR2 SVGAGI. CDR3 residues: CASSRGTTQETQYF. DNA for the CDR3: TGTGCCAGCAGCCGCGGGACTACGCAAGAGACCCAGTACTTC.

Notes on this clonotype: Being one base from a much bigger clone, this may be a read error. The chain has TRBV7-2 and TRBJ1-1; no definite D call. V lost 0 bases to trimming and J lost 4 bases, with 18 bases between them. Looked up from germline, CDR1 is SGHTA and CDR2 is FQGNSA. The CDR3 is 17 amino acids. This chain's CDR3 is CASSLAIAWQFATEAFF. The CDR3, as DNA: TGTGCCAGCAGCTTAGCGATCGCCTGGCAGTTCGCCACTGAAGCTTTCTTT.

CDR3 nucleotide sequence: TGTGCCAGACTCGTCCTGCGCGTAAAGGGTTACTCTGGGGCCAACGTCCTGACTTTC. Translated: CARLVLRVKGYSGANVLTF. The chain combines TRBV10-3 with TRBJ2-6; D is unresolved. The V and J ends lost 10 bases and 0 bases respectively, with 25 bases between them. CDR3 size: 19 residues. In germline, CDR1 is ENHRY, CDR2 SYGVKD.

Comments on this clonotype: A clone one base away is much larger, so this may be a read error. The chain recombines TRBV9 with TRBJ1-4, with TRBD1 matching 10 bases. The trim removed 3 bases at V and 8 bases at J, leaving 7 bases unmatched. The CDR3 covers 15 residues. Germline CDR1 is SGDLS and CDR2 is YYNGEE. The chain's CDR3 is CASSATGTGVEKLFF. CDR3 in DNA: TGTGCCAGCAGCGCAACCGGGACAGGGGTGGAAAAACTGTTTTTT.

This clonotype was counted a few times. V is TRBV20-1 and J is TRBJ1-6; no firm D call. Trimming took off 2 bases at V and 0 bases at J, with 14 bases between the two ends. Looked up from germline, CDR1 is DFQATT and CDR2 is SNEGSKA (reference sequence). The CDR3 loop spans 17 amino acids. CDR3 DNA: TGCAGTGCTAGATCCCCCCGCGGGAGCTCCTATAATTCACCCCTCCACTTT. It yields the protein CSARSPRGSSYNSPLHF.

J is TRBJ1-5 and V is TRBV7-2; no clear D. There are 13 residues in the CDR3. Between the trimmed V and J ends, which lost 11 bases and 1 base, there was a span of 12 bases. Germline assignment: CDR1 SGHTA and CDR2 FQGNSA. The CDR3 DNA follows: TGTGCCGCCGCCGGAGGGAGCAATCAGCCCCAGCATTTT. This encodes CAAAGGSNQPQHF.

This clonotype came up many times. CDR3 amino acids: CASSIRGDNQPQHF. Written as DNA, the CDR3 is TGTGCCAGCAGCATCCGGGGGGACAATCAGCCCCAGCATTTT. V is TRBV7-2 and J is TRBJ1-5; D might be TRBD1 (5 bases). The CDR3 sequence is 14 residues long. The V end was cut by 5 bases, the J end by 3 bases, with 11 bases between. The germline gives CDR1 SGHTA, CDR2 FQGNSA.

The chain links TRBV29-1 to TRBJ2-7, with TRBD2 as a possible D gene (5 bases). This CDR3 region has 11 residues. Germline CDR1 SQVTM, CDR2 ANQGSEA. V was shortened by 7 bases and J by 3 bases, with 10 bases between the two germline ends. The CDR3 region is CSAQEVYEQYF. The DNA for the CDR3 is TGCAGCGCTCAGGAGGTCTACGAGCAGTACTTC.

CDR3 loop: CASSPGTGGGMHGYTF. The CDR3 DNA reads TGTGCCAGTAGTCCTGGGACAGGGGGTGGAATGCATGGCTACACCTTC. The chain joins TRBV19 to TRBJ1-2; TRBD1 agrees at 11 bases. V shed 5 bases and J 6 bases; nucleotides not matched to a gene: 11. Germline CDR1 reads LNHDA; CDR2 reads SQIVND (reference sequence). The CDR3 runs to 16 residues.

The chain links TRBV10-3 to TRBJ1-2, with a tentative D call TRBD1 (6 bases). V was cut by 6 bases and J by 4 bases, with 15 bases left in between. This CDR3 is 14 amino acids long. Germline CDR1 reads ENHRY; CDR2 reads SYGVKD. CDR3 amino acids: CAIRKGQTIYGYTF. In nucleotides, the CDR3 is TGTGCCATCAGGAAAGGACAGACAATCTATGGCTACACCTTC.

Comments on this clonotype: The junction shows a germline mismatch at one end, possibly a read error. V gene TRBV25-1 combines with J gene TRBJ2-5, with 7 bases identical to TRBD1. Germline CDR1 MGHDK, CDR2 SYGVNS. This CDR3 region has 15 residues. This chain's CDR3 is CTSPYDTGVLETQYF. The CDR3 DNA follows: TGTACCAGCCCCTACGATACAGGGGTCCTTGAGACCCAGTACTTC. Complete variable domain (other parts from reference TRBV25-1 and TRBJ2-5): EADIYQTPRYLVIGTGKKITLECSQTMGHDKMYWYQQDPGMELHLIHYSYGVNSTEKGDLSSESTVSRIRTEHFPLTLESARPSHTSQYLCTSPYDTGVLETQYFGPGTRLLVL.

The V and J genes are TRBV5-1 and TRBJ2-7; 10 nucleotides align to TRBD1. CDR1 is SGHRS, CDR2 YFSETQ, per germline. The J segment lost 5 bases and the V segment lost 4 bases, leaving 6 bases of the junction unmatched. This CDR3 is built from 14 residues. Here the CDR3 reads CASSPGTGVDEQYF. The CDR3, as DNA: TGCGCCAGCAGCCCCGGGACAGGGGTAGACGAGCAGTACTTC.

This clonotype was seen once. V usage is TRBV29-1 and J usage is TRBJ2-7, with 7 bases aligning to TRBD2. This CDR3 is 14 amino acids long. Germline V gene sequence: CDR1 SQVTM, CDR2 ANQGSEA. Trimming removed 8 bases from V and 2 bases from J; junction bases left unmatched: 12. The CDR3 spells CSQEVASGAYEQYF. The DNA for the CDR3 is TGCAGCCAAGAAGTGGCTAGCGGAGCCTACGAGCAGTACTTC.

In its sample, this clonotype was seen a few times. V is TRBV18 and J is TRBJ2-7; D uncertain. Germline loops: CDR1 KGHSH, CDR2 LQKENI. The CDR3 runs to 15 residues. Trimming removed 5 bases from V and 3 bases from J, with 17 bases in between. CDR3 nucleotides: TGTGCCAGCTCAGGCCGGGCCCGGTGGGGCTACGAGCAGTACTTC. Residues: CASSGRARWGYEQYF.

The gene calls are TRBV7-2 and TRBJ2-5, with D perhaps TRBD2 (6 bases). The V end lost 6 bases, the J end lost 5 bases, and 16 bases lay between the germline ends. The CDR3 consists of 14 residues. Germline lookup yields CDR1 SGHTA and CDR2 FQGNSA. The CDR3 loop is CASRMGGSWETQYF. CDR3 nucleotide sequence: TGTGCCAGCAGAATGGGAGGCAGTTGGGAGACCCAGTACTTC.

The V and J genes are TRBV12-3 or TRBV12-4 and TRBJ2-7; D remains ambiguous. The J call is uncertain, as TRBJ2-1 better fits the DNA end. The CDR3 is 13 residues long. The CDR3 region is CASSYLASNEQFF. DNA of the CDR3: TGTGCCAGCAGTTACCTGGCCTCTAATGAGCAGTTCTTC.

Turning to this clonotype: One end of the junction fails to match germline, which may point to a read error. This chain connects TRBV10-3 to TRBJ1-5, with a tentative D call TRBD1 (5 bases). Looked up from germline, CDR1 is ENHRY and CDR2 is SYGVKD. This CDR3 is 14 amino acids long. In DNA, the CDR3 is TGTGCCAGCAGTTATGAGACAGATTTGGGTCCCCAGCATTTT. This encodes CASSYETDLGPQHF.

The chain has TRBV9 and TRBJ1-5; TRBD1 is a possible D gene (5 bases). Trimming took 0 bases from V and 13 from J, leaving 20 bases between them. Germline CDR1 reads SGDLS; CDR2 reads YYNGEE. The CDR3 is 15 amino acids. The DNA of the CDR3 is TGTGCCAGCAGCGTAGCCTGGGGGTCGTTAGGTATGCAGCATTTT. It specifies CASSVAWGSLGMQHF.

The chain carries TRBV11-1 and TRBJ2-7; D may be TRBD2 (6 bases). This CDR3 region has 16 residues. V lost 0 bases to trimming and J lost 2 bases, with 14 bases between them. Germline V gene sequence: CDR1 SGHAT, CDR2 FQDESV (reference sequence). The DNA of the CDR3 is TGTGCCAGCAGCTTAGCGGTGCGGGGAGGCACCTACGAGCAGTACTTC. It yields the protein CASSLAVRGGTYEQYF.

In this sample, this clonotype turned up a few times. The rearrangement links TRBV20-1 to TRBJ1-5, with 8 positions matching TRBD1. The CDR3 extends over 18 amino acids. Germline V gene sequence: CDR1 DFQATT, CDR2 SNEGSKA (reference sequence). J was trimmed by 7 bases and V by 4 bases; bases with no gene match: 21. The CDR3 is CSAIADRGSGPRRQPQHF. The CDR3 nucleotides read TGCAGTGCTATAGCTGACAGGGGCTCCGGTCCTCGGAGACAGCCCCAGCATTTT.

Concerning this clonotype: With a much larger clone just one base away, this may be a read error. The V call is TRBV5-5, the J call TRBJ2-2; tentatively, D is TRBD1 or TRBD2 (5 bases each). Germline CDR1 is SGHKS and CDR2 is YYEKEE (reference sequence). There are 16 residues in the CDR3. The CDR3 DNA reads TGTGCCAGCAGCTTGGGCTGGCAGGGACCCACCGGGGAGCTGCTTTTT. Translation gives CASSLGWQGPTGELLF.

This clonotype was picked up many times. This chain links TRBV7-2 with TRBJ1-2; maybe TRBD1 (5 bases). The ends were cut back, 0 bases at V and 8 bases at J, with 16 bases in the middle. The CDR3 has 15 amino acids. The germline V gene encodes CDR1 SGHTA and CDR2 FQGNSA. The CDR3 DNA sequence: TGTGCCAGCAGCTTAGCTGTAAGGGGCCGGAAAGGCTACACCTTC. Its protein product is CASSLAVRGRKGYTF. Complete variable domain (other parts from reference TRBV7-2 and TRBJ1-2): GAGVSQSPSNKVTEKGKDVELRCDPISGHTALYWYRQSLGQGLEFLIYFQGNSAPDKSGLPSDRFSAERTGGSVSTLTIQRTQQEDSAVYLCASSLAVRGRKGYTFGSGTRLTVV.